This T cell receptor (beta chain) was sequenced in a study of early T cells in non-severe SARS-CoV-2 infection. The germline CDR1 and CDR2 sequences are MNHNS and SASEGT. Trimming took off 2 bases at V and 1 base at J, with 11 bases between the two ends. The CDR3 runs 15 residues. The TCR library protocol attached unique molecular identifiers to the individual cDNA molecules. TCRdb fed the 5' RACE reads into MiXCR, producing one record per CDR3 protein. The sample lists tens of thousands of distinct CDR3 sequences, about 13% occurring once. Study-level findings and limits: There was a bias toward anti-spike CD8 responses in VDJdb matching, which missed private and CD4 specificities.

Turning to this clonotype: The antigen is unknown.

This chain uses TRBV6-1 with TRBJ1-1, with D tentatively TRBD1 (5 bases). The TCR sequence derives from an adult who was a healthcare worker with PCR-confirmed SARS-CoV-2 infection or an uninfected control (not recorded which). Sequencing was carried out using whole blood. The DNA for the CDR3 is TGTGCCAGCAGTGAACGGCCAGGGACGAACACTGAAGCTTTCTTT. Amino acid sequence: CASSERPGTNTEAFF.